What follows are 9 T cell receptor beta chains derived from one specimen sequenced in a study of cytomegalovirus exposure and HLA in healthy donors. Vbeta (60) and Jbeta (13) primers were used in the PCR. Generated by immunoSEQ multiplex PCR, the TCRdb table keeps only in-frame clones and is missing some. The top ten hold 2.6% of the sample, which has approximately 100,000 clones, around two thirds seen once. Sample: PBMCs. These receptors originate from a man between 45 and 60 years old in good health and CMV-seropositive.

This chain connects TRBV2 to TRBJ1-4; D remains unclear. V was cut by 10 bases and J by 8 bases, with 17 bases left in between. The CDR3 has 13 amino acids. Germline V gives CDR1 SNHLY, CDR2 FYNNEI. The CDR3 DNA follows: TGTGCCACCGCCTATACTAGGGAGGAAAAACTGTTTTTT. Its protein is CATAYTREEKLFF.

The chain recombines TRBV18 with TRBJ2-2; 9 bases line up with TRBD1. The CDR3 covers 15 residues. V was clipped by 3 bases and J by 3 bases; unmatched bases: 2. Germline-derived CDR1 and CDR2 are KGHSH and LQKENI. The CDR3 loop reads CASSPRTGDTGELFF. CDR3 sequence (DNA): TGTGCCAGCTCACCCAGGACAGGGGACACCGGGGAGCTGTTTTTT.

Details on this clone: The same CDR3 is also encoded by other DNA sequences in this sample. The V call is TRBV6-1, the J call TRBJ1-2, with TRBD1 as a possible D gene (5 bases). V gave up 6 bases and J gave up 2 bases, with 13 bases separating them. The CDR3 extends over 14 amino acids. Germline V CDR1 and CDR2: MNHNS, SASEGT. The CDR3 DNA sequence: TGTGCCAGCAGGAAAACAGGAGAAAACTATGGCTACACCTTC. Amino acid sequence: CASRKTGENYGYTF.

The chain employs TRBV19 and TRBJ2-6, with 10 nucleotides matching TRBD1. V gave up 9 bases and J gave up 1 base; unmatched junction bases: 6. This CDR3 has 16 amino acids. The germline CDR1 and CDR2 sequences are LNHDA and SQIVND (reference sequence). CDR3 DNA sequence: TGTGCCAGCTTGTGGACAGGGGGATCTGGGGCCAACGTCCTGACTTTC. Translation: CASLWTGGSGANVLTF.

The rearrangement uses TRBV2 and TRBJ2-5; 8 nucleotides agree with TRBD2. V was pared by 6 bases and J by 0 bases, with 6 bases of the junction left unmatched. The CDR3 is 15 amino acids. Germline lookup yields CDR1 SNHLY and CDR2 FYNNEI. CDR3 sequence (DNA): TGTGCCAGCAGATCCTCGGGAGGGGACCAAGAGACCCAGTACTTC. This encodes CASRSSGGDQETQYF. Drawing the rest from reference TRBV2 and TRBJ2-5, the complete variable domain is EPEVTQTPSHQVTQMGQEVILRCVPISNHLYFYWYRQILGQKVEFLVSFYNNEISEKSEIFDDQFSVERPDGSNFTLKIRSTKLEDSAMYFCASRSSGGDQETQYFGPGTRLLVL.

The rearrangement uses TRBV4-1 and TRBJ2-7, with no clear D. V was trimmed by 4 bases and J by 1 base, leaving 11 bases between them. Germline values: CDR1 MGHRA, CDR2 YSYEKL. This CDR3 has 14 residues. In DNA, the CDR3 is TGCGCCAGCAGCCCTTTCGCCGGGTCCTACGAGCAGTACTTC. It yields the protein CASSPFAGSYEQYF.

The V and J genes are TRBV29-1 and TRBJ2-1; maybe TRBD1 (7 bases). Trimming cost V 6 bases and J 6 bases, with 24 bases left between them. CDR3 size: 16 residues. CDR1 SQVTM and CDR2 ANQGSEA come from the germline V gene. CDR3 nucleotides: TGCAGCGTCGCCCCCCGCGGCAGGGGGGCAAGCAATGAGCAGTTCTTC. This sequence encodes CSVAPRGRGASNEQFF.

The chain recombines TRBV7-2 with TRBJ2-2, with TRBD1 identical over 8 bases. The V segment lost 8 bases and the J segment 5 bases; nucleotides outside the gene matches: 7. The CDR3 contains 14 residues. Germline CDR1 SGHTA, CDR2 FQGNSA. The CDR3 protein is CASGQGPATGELFF. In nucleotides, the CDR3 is TGTGCCAGCGGACAGGGACCCGCAACCGGGGAGCTGTTTTTT. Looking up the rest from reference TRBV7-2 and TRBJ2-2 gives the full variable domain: GAGVSQSPSNKVTEKGKDVELRCDPISGHTALYWYRQSLGQGLEFLIYFQGNSAPDKSGLPSDRFSAERTGGSVSTLTIQRTQQEDSAVYLCASGQGPATGELFFGEGSRLTVL.

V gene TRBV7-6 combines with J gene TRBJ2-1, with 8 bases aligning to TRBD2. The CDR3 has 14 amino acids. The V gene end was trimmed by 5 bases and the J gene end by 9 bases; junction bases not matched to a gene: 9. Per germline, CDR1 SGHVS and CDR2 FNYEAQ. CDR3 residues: CASSPRTSFGEQFF. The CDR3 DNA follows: TGTGCCAGCAGCCCACGGACTAGCTTCGGTGAGCAGTTCTTC.